Given below is one TCR beta chain in context. Its antigen is unknown. These data belong to a study of T cell repertoires in cytomegalovirus infection. Using its own MiXCR run on the reads, TCRdb lists one record per CDR3 protein. This sample yields around 100,000 distinct CDR3 sequences, of which around 45% are seen a single time; about two thirds belongs to the top ten. With 0 bases removed from V and 4 bases from J, the gap between germline ends came to 19 bases. There are 17 residues in the CDR3. CDR1 SGHRS and CDR2 YFSETQ come from the germline V gene. V gene TRBV5-1 combines with J gene TRBJ1-1; D gene uncertain. The sample was CD8+ T cells from cultured PBMCs, taken from culture after CMV antigen stimulation. The source of this sequence is a human donor in good health (CMV status not recorded). Some clones in this sample may be carry-over from other donors' samples. The CDR3 reads CASSLGGFWSDGTEAFF. In DNA form, the CDR3 reads TGCGCCAGCAGCTTGGGAGGGTTTTGGAGTGACGGCACTGAAGCTTTCTTT. Complete variable domain (other parts from reference TRBV5-1 and TRBJ1-1): KAGVTQTPRYLIKTRGQQVTLSCSPISGHRSVSWYQQTPGQGLQFLFEYFSETQRNKGNFPGRFSGRQFSNSRSEMNVSTLELGDSALYLCASSLGGFWSDGTEAFFGQGTRLTVV.